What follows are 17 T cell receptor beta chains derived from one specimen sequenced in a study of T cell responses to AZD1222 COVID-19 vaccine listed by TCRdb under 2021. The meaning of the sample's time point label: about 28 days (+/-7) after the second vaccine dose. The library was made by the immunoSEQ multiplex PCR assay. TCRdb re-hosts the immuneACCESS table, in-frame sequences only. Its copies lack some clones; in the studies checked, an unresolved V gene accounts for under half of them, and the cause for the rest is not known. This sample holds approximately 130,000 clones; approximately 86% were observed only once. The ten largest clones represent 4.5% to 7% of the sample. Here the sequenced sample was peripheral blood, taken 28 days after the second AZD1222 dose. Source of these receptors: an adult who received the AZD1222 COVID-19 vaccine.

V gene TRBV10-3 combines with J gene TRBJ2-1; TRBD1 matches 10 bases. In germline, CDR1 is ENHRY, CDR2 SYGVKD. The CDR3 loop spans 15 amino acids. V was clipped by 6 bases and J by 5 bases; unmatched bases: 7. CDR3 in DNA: TGTGCCATCAGGGGTGGACAGGGGGGGCACAATGAGCAGTTCTTC. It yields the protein CAIRGGQGGHNEQFF.

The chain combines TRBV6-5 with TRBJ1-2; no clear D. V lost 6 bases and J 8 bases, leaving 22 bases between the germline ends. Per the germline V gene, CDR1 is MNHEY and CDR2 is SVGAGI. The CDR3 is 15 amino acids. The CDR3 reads CASRQLSEGPIGYTF. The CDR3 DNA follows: TGTGCCAGCAGACAACTTTCGGAAGGGCCCATCGGCTACACCTTC.

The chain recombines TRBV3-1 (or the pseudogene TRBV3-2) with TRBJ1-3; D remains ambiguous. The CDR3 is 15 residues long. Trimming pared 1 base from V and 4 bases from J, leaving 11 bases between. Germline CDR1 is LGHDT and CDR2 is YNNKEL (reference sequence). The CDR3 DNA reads TGTGCCAGCAGCCAAGGGGCGGAATTAGGAAACACCATATATTTT. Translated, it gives CASSQGAELGNTIYF.

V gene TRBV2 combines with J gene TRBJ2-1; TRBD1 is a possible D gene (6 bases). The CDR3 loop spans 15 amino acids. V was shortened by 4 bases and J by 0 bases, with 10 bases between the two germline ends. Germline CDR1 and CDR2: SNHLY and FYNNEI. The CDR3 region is CASSVGQPSYNEQFF. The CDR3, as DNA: TGTGCCAGCAGTGTTGGACAGCCCTCCTACAATGAGCAGTTCTTC.

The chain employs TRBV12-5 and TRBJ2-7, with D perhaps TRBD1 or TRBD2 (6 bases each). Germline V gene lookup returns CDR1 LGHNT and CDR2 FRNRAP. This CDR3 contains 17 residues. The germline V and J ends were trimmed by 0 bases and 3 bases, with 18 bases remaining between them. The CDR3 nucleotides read TGTGCTAGTGGTTTGGTACTTGGGACTGGGGACATCTACGAGCAGTACTTC. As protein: CASGLVLGTGDIYEQYF.

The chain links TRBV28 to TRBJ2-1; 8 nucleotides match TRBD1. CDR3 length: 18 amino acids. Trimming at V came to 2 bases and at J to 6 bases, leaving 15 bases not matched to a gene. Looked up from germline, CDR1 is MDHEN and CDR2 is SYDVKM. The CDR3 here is CASSLRPGTGPNFNEQFF. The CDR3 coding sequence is TGTGCCAGCAGTTTACGTCCCGGGACAGGTCCGAATTTCAATGAGCAGTTCTTC.

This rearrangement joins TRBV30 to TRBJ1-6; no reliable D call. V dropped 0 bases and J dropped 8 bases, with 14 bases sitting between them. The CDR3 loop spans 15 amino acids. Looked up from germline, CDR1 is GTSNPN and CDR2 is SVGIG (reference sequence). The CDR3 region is CAWSVPGVPDSPLHF. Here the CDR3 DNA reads TGTGCCTGGAGTGTACCCGGCGTCCCGGATTCACCCCTCCACTTT.

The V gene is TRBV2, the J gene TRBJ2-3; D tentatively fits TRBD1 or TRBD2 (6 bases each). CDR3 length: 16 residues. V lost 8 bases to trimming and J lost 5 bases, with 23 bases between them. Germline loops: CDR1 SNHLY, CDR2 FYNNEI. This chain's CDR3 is CASAHEMGGPGDTQYF. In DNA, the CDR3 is TGTGCCAGCGCTCATGAAATGGGGGGCCCCGGAGATACGCAGTATTTT.

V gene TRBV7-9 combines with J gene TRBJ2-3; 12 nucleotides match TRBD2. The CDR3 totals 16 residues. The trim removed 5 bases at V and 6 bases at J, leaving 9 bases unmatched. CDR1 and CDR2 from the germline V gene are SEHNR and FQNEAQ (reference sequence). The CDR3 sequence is CASSLLAGGSSDTQYF. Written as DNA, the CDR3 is TGTGCCAGCAGCCTACTAGCGGGAGGAAGTTCCGATACGCAGTATTTT.

The CDR3 reads CSVGADRGGYEQYF. Here the CDR3 DNA reads TGCAGCGTTGGCGCGGACAGGGGCGGCTACGAGCAGTACTTC. This chain links TRBV29-1 with TRBJ2-7, with TRBD1 matching 9 bases. The ends lost 4 bases at V and 3 bases at J; junction bases unmatched: 7. This CDR3 contains 14 residues. Germline V CDR1 and CDR2: SQVTM, ANQGSEA.

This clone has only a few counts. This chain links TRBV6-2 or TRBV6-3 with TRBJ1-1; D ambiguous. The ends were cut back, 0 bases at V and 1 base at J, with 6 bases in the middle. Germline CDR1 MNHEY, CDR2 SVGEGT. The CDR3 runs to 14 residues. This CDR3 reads CASSYSMENTEAFF. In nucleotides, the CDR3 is TGTGCCAGCAGTTACTCAATGGAGAACACTGAAGCTTTCTTT.

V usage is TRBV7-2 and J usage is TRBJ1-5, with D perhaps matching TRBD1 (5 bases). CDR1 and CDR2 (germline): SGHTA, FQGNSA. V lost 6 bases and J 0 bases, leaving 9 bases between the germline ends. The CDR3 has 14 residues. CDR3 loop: CASRPDTSNQPQHF. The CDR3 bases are TGTGCCAGCAGACCGGACACTAGCAATCAGCCCCAGCATTTT.

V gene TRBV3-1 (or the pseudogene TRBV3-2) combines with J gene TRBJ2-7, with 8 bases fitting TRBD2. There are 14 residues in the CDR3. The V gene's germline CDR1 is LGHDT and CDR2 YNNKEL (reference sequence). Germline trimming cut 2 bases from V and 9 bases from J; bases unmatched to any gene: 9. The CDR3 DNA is TGTGCCAGCAGCCAAAGACTAGCGAAAACTTGGCAGTACTTC. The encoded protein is CASSQRLAKTWQYF.

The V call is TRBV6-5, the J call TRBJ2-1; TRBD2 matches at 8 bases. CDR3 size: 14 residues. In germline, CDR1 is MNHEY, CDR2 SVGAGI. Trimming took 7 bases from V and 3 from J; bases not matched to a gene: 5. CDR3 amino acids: CASTPGGGYNEQFF. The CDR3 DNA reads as TGTGCCAGCACGCCCGGGGGGGGCTACAATGAGCAGTTCTTC.

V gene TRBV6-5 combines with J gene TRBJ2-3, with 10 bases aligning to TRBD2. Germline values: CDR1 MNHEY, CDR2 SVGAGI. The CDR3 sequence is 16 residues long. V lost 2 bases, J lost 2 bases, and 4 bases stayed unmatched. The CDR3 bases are TGTGCCAGCAGTTACCGAGCGGGGGGGACCACAGATACGCAGTATTTT. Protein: CASSYRAGGTTDTQYF.

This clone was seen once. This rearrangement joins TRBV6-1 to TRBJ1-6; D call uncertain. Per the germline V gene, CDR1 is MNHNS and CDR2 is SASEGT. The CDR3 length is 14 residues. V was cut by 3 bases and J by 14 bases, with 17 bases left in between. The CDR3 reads CASSEMLGERSLHF. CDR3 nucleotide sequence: TGTGCCAGCAGTGAGATGCTTGGGGAGCGGTCCCTCCACTTT.

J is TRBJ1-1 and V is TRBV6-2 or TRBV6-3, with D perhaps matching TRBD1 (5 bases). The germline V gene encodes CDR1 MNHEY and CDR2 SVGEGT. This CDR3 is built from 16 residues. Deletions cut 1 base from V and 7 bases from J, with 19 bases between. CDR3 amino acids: CASSYWLVETVNEAFF. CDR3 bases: TGTGCCAGCAGTTACTGGCTCGTGGAGACAGTTAATGAAGCTTTCTTT.